This TCR beta chain was sequenced during a study of T cells in Graves' hyperthyroidism and ophthalmopathy. Graves' hyperthyroidism showing no ophthalmopathy progression within 18 months was considered stable. This clonotype was seen more than once but under ten times. CDR3 length: 15 residues. V lost 2 bases, J lost 4 bases, and 7 bases stayed unmatched. The germline V gene encodes CDR1 MNHEY and CDR2 SVGAGI. The CDR3 regions of TCR beta were amplified from RNA transcripts. TCR CDR3 regions were first amplified by RT-PCR with HTBI primers. One entry per CDR3 protein, called by TCRdb with MiXCR from the multiplex PCR reads. In the table there are approximately 630,000 distinct CDR3 sequences, 15% to 20% of which are singletons.

The genes are TRBV6-5 and TRBJ1-1; 7 bases agree with TRBD1. This receptor was obtained from a woman aged 25 to 39 with Graves' hyperthyroidism. The sample comprised blood. Here the CDR3 reads CASSYGQGGSTEAFF. The CDR3, as DNA: TGTGCCAGCAGTTACGGGCAGGGGGGCAGCACTGAAGCTTTCTTT.